What follows are 5 T cell receptor beta chains derived from one specimen sequenced in a study of spatial heterogeneity in lung cancer. Time point: sample taken at primary tumor resection. Unsorted tumor, nontumor lung tissue or cryopreserved PBMC supplied the whole RNA. TCRdb independently ran MiXCR on the 5' RACE reads; one entry per CDR3 protein. The repertoire includes about 30,000 distinct CDR3 sequences, around 9.2% of them detected once, and under 40% sits in the top ten. The specimen comprised PBMCs, sampled at surgery. The receptors here all came from a female donor with early-stage non-small cell lung cancer.

This clonotype was counted ten times or more. The chain is built from TRBV6-2 or TRBV6-3 and TRBJ1-1; D call uncertain. CDR3 length: 14 residues. V was pared by 2 bases and J by 2 bases, with 9 bases between. Germline V CDR1 and CDR2: MNHEY, SVGEGT. DNA of the CDR3: TGTGCCAGCAGTTACCGGCGGCAAAACACTGAAGCTTTCTTT. Protein: CASSYRRQNTEAFF.

The CDR3 nucleotides read TGTGCCAGCACCCCAGGGAGCGGGACTTTTCGATCCTACAATGAGCAGTTCTTC. It translates to CASTPGSGTFRSYNEQFF. This chain uses TRBV3-1 with TRBJ2-1, with 7 bases matching TRBD2. V lost 7 bases to trimming and J lost 1 base; unmatched junction nucleotides: 16. CDR3 size: 18 residues. Germline lookup yields CDR1 LGHDT and CDR2 YNNKEL (reference sequence).

This clonotype was found a few times. The chain is built from TRBV9 and TRBJ2-1; either TRBD1 or TRBD2 may supply D (5 bases each). The CDR3 totals 16 residues. The ends were cut back, 3 bases at V and 0 bases at J, with 13 bases in the middle. Germline loops: CDR1 SGDLS, CDR2 YYNGEE. In nucleotides, the CDR3 is TGTGCCAGCAGCGCCGGGGCGAGAGTCTCCTACAATGAGCAGTTCTTC. Protein: CASSAGARVSYNEQFF.

This clonotype was counted ten times or more. V is TRBV18 and J is TRBJ2-1, with 12 nucleotides matching TRBD2. CDR1 KGHSH and CDR2 LQKENI come from the germline V gene. V lost 6 bases, J lost 6 bases, and 9 bases stayed unmatched. The CDR3 contains 16 residues. CDR3 sequence: CASSPFASGRVNEQFF. CDR3 in DNA: TGTGCCAGCTCCCCGTTTGCTAGCGGGAGGGTCAATGAGCAGTTCTTC.

This clonotype was seen at least ten times. The rearrangement uses TRBV4-1 and TRBJ1-5, with unresolved D. The ends were cut back, 5 bases at V and 5 bases at J, with 13 bases in the middle. This CDR3 spans 14 amino acids. Germline values: CDR1 MGHRA, CDR2 YSYEKL. The CDR3 DNA reads as TGCGCCAGCAGCGTGACCCGGGGTTATCAGCCCCAGCATTTT. As protein: CASSVTRGYQPQHF.